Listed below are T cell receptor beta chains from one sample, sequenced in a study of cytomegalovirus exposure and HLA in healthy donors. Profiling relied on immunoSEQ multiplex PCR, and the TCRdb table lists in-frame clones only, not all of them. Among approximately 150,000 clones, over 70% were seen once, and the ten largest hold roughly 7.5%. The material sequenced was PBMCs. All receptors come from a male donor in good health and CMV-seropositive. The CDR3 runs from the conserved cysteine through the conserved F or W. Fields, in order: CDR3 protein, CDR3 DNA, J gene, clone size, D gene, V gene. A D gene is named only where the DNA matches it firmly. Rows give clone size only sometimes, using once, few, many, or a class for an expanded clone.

CDR3aa: CASSQMVAGGSDNEQFF
CDR3nt: TGCGCCAGCAGCCAGATGGTAGCGGGGGGCTCCGACAATGAGCAGTTCTTC
j_gene: TRBJ2-1
abundance: .
d_gene: TRBD2
v_gene: TRBV4-3

CDR3aa: CASSSGLAVGSRQFF
CDR3nt: TGCGCCAGCAGCTCGGGACTAGCGGTGGGATCTCGGCAGTTCTTC
j_gene: TRBJ2-1
abundance: once
d_gene: TRBD2
v_gene: TRBV5-1

CDR3aa: CASSLSGSGGLFRRTDTQYF
CDR3nt: TGTGCCAGCAGCTTAAGCGGGAGCGGGGGGTTGTTTAGGAGGACAGATACGCAGTATTTT
j_gene: TRBJ2-3
abundance: .
d_gene: TRBD2
v_gene: TRBV7-3

CDR3aa: CASSAYFPGQGDYEQYF
CDR3nt: TGTGCCAGCAGTGCTTACTTTCCGGGACAGGGAGACTACGAGCAGTACTTC
j_gene: TRBJ2-7
abundance: .
d_gene: TRBD1
v_gene: TRBV6-1

CDR3aa: CASSQDGTDYEQYF
CDR3nt: TGTGCCAGCAGCCAAGACGGGACAGACTACGAGCAGTACTTC
j_gene: TRBJ2-7
abundance: .
d_gene: TRBD1
v_gene: TRBV4-2

CDR3aa: CASSVDSYEQYF
CDR3nt: TGTGCCAGCAGCGTAGACAGCTACGAGCAGTACTTC
j_gene: TRBJ2-7
abundance: .
d_gene: .
v_gene: TRBV9

CDR3aa: CASSLGTGANYGYTF
CDR3nt: TGTGCCAGCAGCTTAGGAACAGGGGCTAACTATGGCTACACCTTC
j_gene: TRBJ1-2
abundance: .
d_gene: TRBD1
v_gene: TRBV7-9

CDR3aa: CASSPNYGTSGGLNTGELFF
CDR3nt: TGTGCCAGCAGCCCCAACTATGGGACTAGCGGGGGCTTGAACACCGGGGAGCTGTTTTTT
j_gene: TRBJ2-2
abundance: once
d_gene: TRBD2
v_gene: TRBV4-2

CDR3aa: CSGQISETQYF
CDR3nt: TGCAGTGGTCAGATCTCAGAGACCCAGTACTTC
j_gene: TRBJ2-5
abundance: .
d_gene: .
v_gene: TRBV20-1

CDR3aa: CASRSVSPLHF
CDR3nt: TGTGCCAGCAGATCAGTTTCACCCCTCCACTTT
j_gene: TRBJ1-6
abundance: once
d_gene: .
v_gene: TRBV28

CDR3aa: CASSQLAGQNTEAFF
CDR3nt: TGCGCCAGCAGCCAATTAGCGGGACAGAACACTGAAGCTTTCTTT
j_gene: TRBJ1-1
abundance: .
d_gene: .
v_gene: TRBV4-3

CDR3aa: CAIREGGVVNYGYTF
CDR3nt: TGTGCCATCAGAGAAGGGGGCGTCGTTAACTATGGCTACACCTTC
j_gene: TRBJ1-2
abundance: .
d_gene: TRBD1
v_gene: TRBV10-3

CDR3aa: CASSTSGTGWYEQYF
CDR3nt: TGTGCCAGCAGTACCTCCGGGACAGGGTGGTACGAGCAGTACTTC
j_gene: TRBJ2-7
abundance: .
d_gene: TRBD1
v_gene: TRBV27

CDR3aa: CASSLSGGDGYTF
CDR3nt: TGTGCCAGCAGTCTATCAGGGGGCGATGGCTACACCTTC
j_gene: TRBJ1-2
abundance: .
d_gene: TRBD1
v_gene: TRBV27